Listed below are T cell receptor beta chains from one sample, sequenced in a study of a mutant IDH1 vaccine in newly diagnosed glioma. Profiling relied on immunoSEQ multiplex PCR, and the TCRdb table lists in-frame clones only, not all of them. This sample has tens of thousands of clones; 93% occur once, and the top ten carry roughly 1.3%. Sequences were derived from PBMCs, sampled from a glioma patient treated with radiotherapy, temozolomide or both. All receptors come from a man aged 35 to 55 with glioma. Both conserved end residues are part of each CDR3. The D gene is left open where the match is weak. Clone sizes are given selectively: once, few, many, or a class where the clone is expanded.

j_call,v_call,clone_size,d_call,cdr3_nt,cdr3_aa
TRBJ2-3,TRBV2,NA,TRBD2,TGTGCCAGCAGTGGGCGGGGGATAGGGACAGATACGCAGTATTTT,CASSGRGIGTDTQYF
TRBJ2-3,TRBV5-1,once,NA,TGCGCCAGCAGCTTATCGGGGGCCAGCACAGATACGCAGTATTTT,CASSLSGASTDTQYF
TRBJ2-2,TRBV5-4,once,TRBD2,TGTGCCAGCAGCCTCATGGCGGGGGGCGGACTCGGGGAGCTGTTTTTT,CASSLMAGGGLGELFF
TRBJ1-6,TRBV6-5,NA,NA,TGTGCCAGCAGTCGCCGGGACGGGGATTCACCCCTCCACTTT,CASSRRDGDSPLHF
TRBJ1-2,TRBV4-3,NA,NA,TGCGCCAGCAGCCAGGGGGCCCCTTCGGGCGGCTACACCTTC,CASSQGAPSGGYTF
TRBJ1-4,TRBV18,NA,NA,TGTGCCAGCTCACCGTCTAATGAAAAACTGTTTTTT,CASSPSNEKLFF
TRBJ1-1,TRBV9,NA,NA,TGTGCCAGCAGCCCTAGGCAGGCCGGGAACACTGAAGCTTTCTTT,CASSPRQAGNTEAFF
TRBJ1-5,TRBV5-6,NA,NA,TGTGCCAGCAGCTTATTCAGGTTAGGCAATCAGCCCCAGCATTTT,CASSLFRLGNQPQHF
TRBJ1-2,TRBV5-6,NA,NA,TGTGCCAGCAGCTTGGCCAACGGGGGCCCTGGCTACACCTTC,CASSLANGGPGYTF
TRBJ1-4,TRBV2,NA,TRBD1,TGTGCCAGCAGAGACGGGACAGGGGGAGAAAAACTGTTTTTT,CASRDGTGGEKLFF
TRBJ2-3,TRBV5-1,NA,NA,TGCGCCAGCAGCTTGGAGGGACATCTGGGCACAGATACGCAGTATTTT,CASSLEGHLGTDTQYF
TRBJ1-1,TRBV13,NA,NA,TGTGCCAGCAGCTTATCCCTGAGCACTGAAGCTTTCTTT,CASSLSLSTEAFF
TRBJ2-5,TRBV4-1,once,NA,TGCGCCAGCAGCCAAGATGGTAGCCTGGAGACCCAGTACTTC,CASSQDGSLETQYF
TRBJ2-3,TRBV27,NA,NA,TGTGCCAGCAGTCTTCGCCCCACAGATACGCAGTATTTT,CASSLRPTDTQYF
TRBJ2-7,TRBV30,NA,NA,TGTGCCTCGTTGGGGGACGGATCCTCCTACGAGCAGTATTTC,CASLGDGSSYEQYF
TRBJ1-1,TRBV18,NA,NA,TGTGCCAGCTCACCAGCGCATATGAACACTGAAGCTTTCTTT,CASSPAHMNTEAFF
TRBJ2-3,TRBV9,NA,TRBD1,TGTGCCAGCAGCGTGCCTTCCGGACAGGGTGACACAGATACGCAGTATTTT,CASSVPSGQGDTDTQYF
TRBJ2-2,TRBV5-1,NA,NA,TGCGCCAGCAGCTTGACCTCGAACACCGGGGAGCTGTTTTTT,CASSLTSNTGELFF
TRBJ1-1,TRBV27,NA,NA,TGTGCCAGCAGTCCCGCCCAGGTGCGCACTGAAGCTTTCTTT,CASSPAQVRTEAFF
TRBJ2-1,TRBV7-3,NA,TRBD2,TGTGCCAGCAGCCAGGGACTAGCGGTATACAATGAGCAGTTCTTC,CASSQGLAVYNEQFF
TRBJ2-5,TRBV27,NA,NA,TGTGCCAGCAGTCCTTCGGAGGGGGTATCTGAGACCCAGTACTTC,CASSPSEGVSETQYF
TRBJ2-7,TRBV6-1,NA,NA,TGTGCCACCTGGGGGACCCACTACGAGCAGTACTTC,CATWGTHYEQYF
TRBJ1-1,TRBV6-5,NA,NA,TGTGCCAGCAGTCGCGGACATTTGGGAGGGACTGAAGCTTTCTTT,CASSRGHLGGTEAFF
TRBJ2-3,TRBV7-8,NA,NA,TGTGCCAGCAGCCCGGACAGCGGGAAAACAGATACGCAGTATTTT,CASSPDSGKTDTQYF
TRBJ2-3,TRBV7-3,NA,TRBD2,TGTGCCAGCAGCTCTAGCGGGAGTGCAGATACGCAGTATTTT,CASSSSGSADTQYF
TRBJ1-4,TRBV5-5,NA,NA,TGTGCCAGCAGCAGGGGCCTCGATAATGAAAAACTGTTTTTT,CASSRGLDNEKLFF
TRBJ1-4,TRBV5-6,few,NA,TGTGCCAGCAGCTTTATAAGCGAGGGTGGGGAAAAACTGTTTTTT,CASSFISEGGEKLFF
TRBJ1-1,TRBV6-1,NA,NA,TGTGCCAGCAGTGGAAAAATTTACACTGAAGCTTTCTTT,CASSGKIYTEAFF
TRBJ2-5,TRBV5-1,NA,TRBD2,TGCGCCAGCAGCCAGACTAGCGGGGGGCTAGGGGAGACCCAGTACTTC,CASSQTSGGLGETQYF